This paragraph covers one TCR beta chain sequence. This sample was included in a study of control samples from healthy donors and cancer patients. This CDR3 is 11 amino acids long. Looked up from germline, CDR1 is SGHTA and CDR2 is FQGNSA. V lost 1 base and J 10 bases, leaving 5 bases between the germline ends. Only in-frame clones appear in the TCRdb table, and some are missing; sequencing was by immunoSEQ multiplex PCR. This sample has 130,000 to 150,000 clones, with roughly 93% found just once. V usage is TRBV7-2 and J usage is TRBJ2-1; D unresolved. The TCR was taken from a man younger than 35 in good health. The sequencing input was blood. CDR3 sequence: CASSLVEEQFF. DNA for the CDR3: TGTGCCAGCAGCTTAGTTGAGGAGCAGTTCTTC.